This T cell receptor beta chain was profiled in a study of blood T cell repertoires in COVID-19. Overall study context: PBMCs, B-cell-depleted T cells, or T cells were the source of the cDNA or gDNA that made up the material.

The assay was immunoSEQ multiplex PCR, and TCRdb's table has in-frame clones only and misses some. The table has more than 200,000 clones, approximately 86% seen once. The CDR3 length is 14 residues. With V trimmed by 8 bases and J by 3 bases, 9 bases remained unmatched. The germline V gene encodes CDR1 SNHLY and CDR2 FYNNEI. The TCR comes from a man aged 25-45 years with active or convalescent COVID-19. Sequenced sample: peripheral blood. The gene calls are TRBV2 and TRBJ2-7, with TRBD2 matching over 8 bases. The CDR3 DNA sequence: TGTGCCAGCTCCGGCGGGAGCGGGGGCTACGAGCAGTACTTC. Residues: CASSGGSGGYEQYF.